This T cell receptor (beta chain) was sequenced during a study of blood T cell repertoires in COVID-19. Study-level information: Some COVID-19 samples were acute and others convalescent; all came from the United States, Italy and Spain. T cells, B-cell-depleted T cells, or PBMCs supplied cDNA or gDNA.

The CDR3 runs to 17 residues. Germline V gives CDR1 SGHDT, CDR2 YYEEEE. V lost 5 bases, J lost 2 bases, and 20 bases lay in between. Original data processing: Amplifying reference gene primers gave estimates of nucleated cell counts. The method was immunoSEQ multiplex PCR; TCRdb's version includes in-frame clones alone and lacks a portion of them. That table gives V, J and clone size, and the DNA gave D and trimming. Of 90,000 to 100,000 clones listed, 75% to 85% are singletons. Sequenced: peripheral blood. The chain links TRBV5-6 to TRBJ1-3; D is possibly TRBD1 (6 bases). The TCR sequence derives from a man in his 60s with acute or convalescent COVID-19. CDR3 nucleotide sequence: TGTGCCAGCAGTATCTTTCTCAGGGGAAGAGCTGGAAACACCATATATTTT. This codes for CASSIFLRGRAGNTIYF.